This T cell receptor (beta chain) derives from a study of vaccination effects on CD4 cells after COVID-19. Across the whole study: Subjects were given two BNT162b2 or mRNA-1273 vaccine doses.

Sequencing followed a ViraFEST assay step that expanded antigen-specific CD4+ T cells with viral peptide pools. Culturing for roughly 9 days preceded CD4+ T cell isolation. Half the medium was swapped for IL-2 medium on days 3 and 7. In regard to this clone: Its cognate antigen is unknown.

Produced via immunoSEQ multiplex PCR; TCRdb's table is partial and in-frame only. The table includes tens of thousands of clones, roughly four fifths detected once. V was shortened by 2 bases and J by 2 bases, with 12 bases between the two germline ends. Germline-derived CDR1 and CDR2 are KGHSH and LQKENI. The CDR3 runs to 15 residues. The sequencing here drew on CD4+ T cells from PBMCs cultured with HCoV-229E spike peptides, taken before COVID-19 vaccination. This clonotype was obtained from a human donor who received a COVID-19 vaccine. The V call is TRBV18, the J call TRBJ1-1; a weak D match, TRBD1 (6 bases). The CDR3 sequence is CASSPLGASNTEAFF. The CDR3 bases are TGTGCCAGCTCACCATTGGGGGCCTCTAACACTGAAGCTTTCTTT.